What follows describes a single T cell receptor (beta chain). The data derive from a study of T cell changes during pregnancy in multiple sclerosis. Germline CDR1 is WSHSY and CDR2 is SAAADI. V trimming: 7 bases; J trimming: 4 bases; junction bases outside the gene matches: 6. CDR3 length equals 15 residues. Assay: immunoSEQ multiplex PCR; the TCRdb copy retains only in-frame clones and omits some. The profile shows about 24,000 clones, around 89% of them singletons. Sequences were derived from CD4+ T cells from peripheral blood mononuclear cells, sampled in the first trimester of pregnancy. The chain has TRBV10-2 and TRBJ2-3, with 12 bases aligning to TRBD2. This clonotype was obtained from a female donor in good health, enrolled as a control in a pregnancy study. The CDR3 DNA sequence: TGCGCCAGCACCTCGGCTAGCGGGGGGGCAGATACGCAGTATTTT. Translation: CASTSASGGADTQYF.